The rows below give T cell receptor beta chains drawn from one sample of a study of blood T cell repertoires in COVID-19. TCRdb's copy holds only in-frame clones and misses some; the assay was immunoSEQ multiplex PCR. The data hold around 60,000 clones, with around 83% observed a single time. The material sequenced was peripheral blood. All receptors derive from a woman aged 60 to 75 with acute or convalescent COVID-19. The CDR3 runs from the conserved cysteine through the conserved F or W. A D gene is named only where the DNA matches it firmly. Clone sizes are given selectively: once, few, many, or a class where the clone is expanded.

J gene	V gene	D gene	clone size	CDR3 DNA	CDR3 protein
TRBJ1-1	TRBV5-4	-	once	TGTGCCAGCAGCCACAGGGAGGGCACTGAAGCTTTCTTT	CASSHREGTEAFF
TRBJ1-1	TRBV10-3	-	-	TGTGCCATCAGCTCTCGGGGGACTGAAGCTTTCTTT	CAISSRGTEAFF
TRBJ1-1	TRBV2	-	-	TGTGCCAGCAGTGAGCAAACAGCGAACACTGAAGCTTTCTTT	CASSEQTANTEAFF
TRBJ1-1	TRBV18	-	-	TGTGCCAGCTCAACAGGGTTCGACACTGAAGCTTTCTTT	CASSTGFDTEAFF
TRBJ1-2	TRBV19	TRBD1	once	TGTGCCAGTAGTCCGCGGGACAGCGGCTATGGCTACACCTTC	CASSPRDSGYGYTF
TRBJ1-1	TRBV29-1	TRBD1	-	TGCAGCGCGCGACGGGGGACAGGGGGTACTGAAGCTTTCTTT	CSARRGTGGTEAFF
TRBJ1-1	TRBV5-1	-	once	TGCGCCAGCAGCGAGGAGAGGAACACTGAAGCTTTCTTT	CASSEERNTEAFF
TRBJ2-7	TRBV5-1	TRBD1	-	TGCGCCAGCAGCTTGGGTGGGACAGGGGCCTACGAGCAGTACTTC	CASSLGGTGAYEQYF
TRBJ1-1	TRBV6-5	-	-	TGTGCCAGCAGCTATCAACCACAGGGCACTGAAGCTTTCTTT	CASSYQPQGTEAFF
TRBJ2-2	TRBV6-5	TRBD2	once	TGTGCCAGCAGTAGGACTAGCCCCAGCACCGGGGAGCTGTTTTTT	CASSRTSPSTGELFF
TRBJ1-6	TRBV6-5	-	-	TGTGCCAGCAGTTACTCATACAGGATTCATAATTCACCCCTCCACTTT	CASSYSYRIHNSPLHF
TRBJ1-2	TRBV28	-	few	TGTGCCAGCAGCCCAGGGGACATCTATGGCTACACCTTC	CASSPGDIYGYTF
TRBJ1-3	TRBV5-6	-	-	TGTGCCAGCAGCTGGGGGGGCTCTGGAAACACCATATATTTT	CASSWGGSGNTIYF
TRBJ2-3	TRBV12-5	TRBD1	-	TGTGCTAGTGCCCCCCGGACAGGGGGAACAGATACGCAGTATTTT	CASAPRTGGTDTQYF
TRBJ2-7	TRBV7-6	-	-	TGTGCCAGCAGCGCTACAGGGAGCTCCTACGAGCAGTACTTC	CASSATGSSYEQYF
TRBJ2-5	TRBV6-4	-	-	TGTGCCAGCAGTGACGCGCCGGGACATAAAGAGACCCAGTACTTC	CASSDAPGHKETQYF
TRBJ1-6	TRBV6-5	TRBD1	-	TGTGCCAGCAGCTACGGACAGGGAAATTCACCCCTCCACTTT	CASSYGQGNSPLHF
TRBJ2-5	TRBV9	-	-	TGTGCCAGCAGCGTAGGAGGAGAGGCGATGGGGACCCAGTACTTC	CASSVGGEAMGTQYF
TRBJ2-2	TRBV15	-	once	TGTGCCACCAGCAGAGACCAGATTGCCACCGGGGAGCTGTTTTTT	CATSRDQIATGELFF
TRBJ1-2	TRBV6-2/TRBV6-3	-	-	TGTGCCAGCAGCTCGGGACACCTCTATGGCTACACCTTC	CASSSGHLYGYTF
TRBJ2-7	TRBV7-6	-	-	TGTGCCAGCAGCCCGAGCGATGCCTACGAGCAGTACTTC	CASSPSDAYEQYF
TRBJ1-3	TRBV3-1/TRBV3-2	TRBD1	-	TGTGCCAGCAGGAGACAGGGGCGAGACACCATATATTTT	CASRRQGRDTIYF
TRBJ1-4	TRBV7-2	-	-	TGTGCCAGCAGCTCCAGGGGCCCCAATGAAAAACTGTTTTTT	CASSSRGPNEKLFF
TRBJ2-3	TRBV7-9	TRBD1	large	TGTGCCAGCAGCTATCGGGACAGGCAACCTCGAAGCACAGATACGCAGTATTTT	CASSYRDRQPRSTDTQYF
TRBJ1-5	TRBV9	TRBD1	-	TGTGCCAGCAGCCTTGGGACAGTGGGGCCCCAGCATTTT	CASSLGTVGPQHF
TRBJ2-7	TRBV6-5	-	-	TGTGCCAGCAGACAGGTCTACGAGCAGTACTTC	CASRQVYEQYF
TRBJ2-7	TRBV13	TRBD2	-	TGTGCCAGCAGCAACCTAGCGGGGGGGCGTGGCGAGCAGTACTTC	CASSNLAGGRGEQYF
TRBJ1-6	TRBV7-2	TRBD1	-	TGTGCCAGCAGCCACGTGGTGCTAGGACAGGGGTATAATTCACCCCTCCACTTT	CASSHVVLGQGYNSPLHF
TRBJ2-1	TRBV19	-	-	TGTGCCAGTAGCATGGGTCTGTCAGGCTACAATGAGCAGTTCTTC	CASSMGLSGYNEQFF
TRBJ2-1	TRBV2	TRBD2	-	TGTGCCTGCAAGCGGGGGAGCTCCTACAATGAGCAGTTCTTC	CACKRGSSYNEQFF
TRBJ2-1	TRBV2	TRBD1	-	TGTGCCAGCAGTGGCGCAGGGGGCAATGAGCAGTTCTTC	CASSGAGGNEQFF
TRBJ1-3	TRBV10-1	-	few	TGCGCCAGCAGTGAGACAGATGATTCTGGAAACACCATATATTTT	CASSETDDSGNTIYF
TRBJ1-5	TRBV6-1	TRBD1	-	TGTGCCAGCAGTGAAGCCCCCACAGGGGGAATAAATCAGCCCCAGCATTTT	CASSEAPTGGINQPQHF
TRBJ1-4	TRBV7-8	TRBD1	-	TGTGCCAGCAGCTTTGTACCTGGACAGGGCGGCGAAAAACTGTTTTTT	CASSFVPGQGGEKLFF
TRBJ2-4	TRBV3-1/TRBV3-2	-	-	TGTGCCAGCAGCCCCAGTGGAAACATTCAGTACTTC	CASSPSGNIQYF
TRBJ2-6	TRBV18	TRBD2	-	TGTGCCAGCTCACTGGGAAGCGGGGCCCGAGGGTCTGGGGCCAACGTCCTGACTTTC	CASSLGSGARGSGANVLTF
TRBJ1-1	TRBV5-6	-	-	TGTGCCAGCAGCGGTATACAGGGCGTGAACACTGAAGCTTTCTTT	CASSGIQGVNTEAFF
TRBJ2-2	TRBV25-1	-	-	TGTGCCAGCAAGCCTACGGTTTGGACCGGGGAGCTGTTTTTT	CASKPTVWTGELFF
TRBJ1-4	TRBV9	-	-	TGTGCCAGCAGCGTATCCGGGAAGGAAAAACTGTTTTTT	CASSVSGKEKLFF
TRBJ1-1	TRBV15	-	-	TGTGCCACCAGCCGGGGGGCCACTGAAGCTTTCTTT	CATSRGATEAFF
TRBJ1-4	TRBV3-1/TRBV3-2	TRBD1	-	TGTGCCAGCAGCCTAGCGACAGGGGTATGGGAAAAACTGTTTTTT	CASSLATGVWEKLFF
TRBJ2-1	TRBV19	TRBD1	-	TGTGCCAGTAGTGTTGGGATGACAGGGAGCAATGAGCAGTTCTTC	CASSVGMTGSNEQFF
TRBJ2-4	TRBV5-1	TRBD1	-	TGCGCCAGCAGTCAAAGAGGATCCGGGACAGGTAACATTCAGTACTTC	CASSQRGSGTGNIQYF
TRBJ1-1	TRBV5-1	-	-	TGCGCCAGCAGCTCCCGGGACACGAACACTGAAGCTTTCTTT	CASSSRDTNTEAFF
TRBJ2-1	TRBV6-2/TRBV6-3	TRBD1	-	TGTGCCAGCAGTTACTCGGGCGGGACAGGGAACAATGAGCAGTTCTTC	CASSYSGGTGNNEQFF
TRBJ1-3	TRBV6-6	TRBD1	many	TGTGCCAGCAGTTTGACAGGGACCTCTGGAAACACCATATATTTT	CASSLTGTSGNTIYF
TRBJ1-5	TRBV6-1	TRBD1	-	TGTGCCAGCAGTGAAGCAGGGGGCGCGAGCAATCAGCCCCAGCATTTT	CASSEAGGASNQPQHF
TRBJ1-1	TRBV5-1	TRBD1	-	TGCGCCAGCACCCCGGGACAGGGGACCACTGAAGCTTTCTTT	CASTPGQGTTEAFF
TRBJ1-5	TRBV5-8	TRBD1	-	TGTGCCAGCAGCACGGGACAGGGACCCCCCAATCAGCCCCAGCATTTT	CASSTGQGPPNQPQHF
TRBJ2-1	TRBV27	-	-	TGTGCCAGCGGGGGGACAGAAGTTTACAATGAGCAGTTCTTC	CASGGTEVYNEQFF
TRBJ1-1	TRBV6-2/TRBV6-3	-	once	TGTGCCAGCAGTTACGTCGGCACTGAAGCTTTCTTT	CASSYVGTEAFF
TRBJ1-3	TRBV30	TRBD1	-	TGTGCCTGGAGTGACAGGGGGCGAGGAAACACCATATATTTT	CAWSDRGRGNTIYF
TRBJ2-7	TRBV2	-	-	TGTGCCAGCCGGTTGTTTAGTGACGAGCAGTACTTC	CASRLFSDEQYF
TRBJ1-2	TRBV7-7	TRBD1	-	TGTGCCAGCATCCGGCCTGGGACAGGGGGTTGTGGCTACACCTTC	CASIRPGTGGCGYTF
TRBJ1-2	TRBV7-6	-	once	TGTGCCAGCAGCAACGACAGACTCTATGGCTACACCTTC	CASSNDRLYGYTF
TRBJ1-1	TRBV19	-	-	TGTGCCACCGGACAGAGGAACACTGAAGCTTTCTTT	CATGQRNTEAFF
TRBJ1-5	TRBV6-6	-	-	TGTGCCAGCAGGGATTCGAGACAGTGGAACAATCAGCCCCAGCATTTT	CASRDSRQWNNQPQHF